Given below is one T cell receptor (beta chain) in context. Using RNA transcripts as the source, TCR beta CDR3 regions were amplified. Carried out on the TCR CDR3, a first-round RT-PCR used the HTBI primer set. TCRdb analysed the multiplex PCR reads with MiXCR anew, one entry per CDR3 protein. The sample lists around 380,000 distinct CDR3 sequences, about 13% occurring once. This specimen comes from a study of T cells in Graves' hyperthyroidism and ophthalmopathy. The V and J ends lost 1 base and 3 bases respectively, with 7 bases between them. The CDR3 is 13 residues long. Germline lookup yields CDR1 LGHNT and CDR2 FRNRAP. PBMCs were obtained from 7.5 to 10 ml fresh peripheral blood.

Specimen: blood. V is TRBV12-5 and J is TRBJ2-7; weak D call: TRBD1 (5 bases). The receptor was derived from a man aged 30-40 years with Graves' hyperthyroidism that later progressed to Graves' ophthalmopathy. CDR3 nucleotides: TGTGCTAGTGGTTTGGCCAGGGACTACGAGCAGTACTTC. Its translation is CASGLARDYEQYF. The full variable domain, in which reference TRBV12-5 and TRBJ2-7 provide the parts outside the CDR3, is DARVTQTPRHKVTEMGQEVTMRCQPILGHNTVFWYRQTMMQGLELLAYFRNRAPLDDSGMPKDRFSAEMPDATLATLKIQPSEPRDSAVYFCASGLARDYEQYFGPGTRLTVT.